The 5 T cell receptor beta chains below all came from one sample that was sequenced in a study of neurological immune-mediated disorders. TCRdb re-called the 5' RACE reads through MiXCR, storing one row per CDR3 protein. The repertoire holds some 79,000 distinct CDR3 sequences, with less than 15% as singletons. The sample consisted of PBMCs. Source of these receptors: a woman between 45 and 65 years old in good health.

In its sample, this clonotype was seen a few times. The chain employs TRBV6-5 and TRBJ2-3; 7 nucleotides agree with TRBD2. Germline loops: CDR1 MNHEY, CDR2 SVGAGI. CDR3 length: 15 amino acids. V dropped 6 bases and J dropped 0; count of bases not matched to a gene: 6. The CDR3: CASSNSGSSTDTQYF. In DNA form, the CDR3 reads TGTGCCAGCAGCAATAGCGGGTCTAGCACAGATACGCAGTATTTT.

This clonotype was seen many times. V gene TRBV7-2 combines with J gene TRBJ1-1, with 8 bases that match TRBD1. Germline-derived CDR1 and CDR2 are SGHTA and FQGNSA. Trimming cost V 6 bases and J 7 bases; bases outside gene matches: 10. This CDR3 has 14 amino acids. This chain's CDR3 is CASRIQGVGGEAFF. Written as DNA, the CDR3 is TGTGCCAGCAGAATACAGGGGGTTGGCGGTGAAGCTTTCTTT.

CDR3 in DNA: TGTGCCAGCAGTGTATACAGTGGGCCGTGCGAGCAGTACTTC. The encoded protein is CASSVYSGPCEQYF. The chain has TRBV12-3 or TRBV12-4 and TRBJ2-7; D is uncertain. The CDR3 has 14 amino acids. Trimming left V 5 bases short and J 6 bases short, with 17 bases between.

The sample holds many counts of this clonotype. The chain recombines TRBV3-1 with TRBJ2-2; D is uncertain. In germline, CDR1 is LGHDT, CDR2 YNNKEL (reference sequence). This CDR3 spans 14 amino acids. V dropped 3 bases and J dropped 6 bases, with 11 bases sitting between them. The CDR3 region is CASSQGRSAGELFF. For the CDR3, the DNA is TGTGCCAGCAGCCAGGGTCGGAGCGCCGGGGAGCTGTTTTTT.

This clonotype was counted many times. The chain uses TRBV5-1 and TRBJ2-3; no firm D call. The CDR3 contains 11 residues. From germline, CDR1 is SGHRS and CDR2 YFSETQ. Trimming took off 7 bases at V and 11 bases at J, with 14 bases between the two ends. The CDR3: CASSSMGMQYF. The CDR3 DNA is TGCGCCAGCTCTTCGATGGGGATGCAGTATTTT.